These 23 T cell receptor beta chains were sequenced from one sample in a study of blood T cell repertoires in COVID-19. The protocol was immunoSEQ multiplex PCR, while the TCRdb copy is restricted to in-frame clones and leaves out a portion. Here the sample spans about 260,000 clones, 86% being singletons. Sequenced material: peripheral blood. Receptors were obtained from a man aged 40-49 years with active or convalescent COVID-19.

The CDR3: CASSSRTVYGYTF. For the CDR3, the DNA is TGTGCCAGCAGCTCCAGGACAGTCTATGGCTACACCTTC. The J gene is TRBJ1-2, the V gene TRBV9; possibly TRBD1 for D (6 bases). The CDR3 length is 13 residues. Per the germline V gene, CDR1 is SGDLS and CDR2 is YYNGEE. The V end was cut by 4 bases, the J end by 4 bases, with 11 bases between.

CDR3 loop: CASSLGQARTNTEAFF. The CDR3 DNA is TGTGCCAGCAGCTTAGGACAGGCTAGAACGAACACTGAAGCTTTCTTT. The rearrangement uses TRBV5-5 and TRBJ1-1; 7 bases are a match to TRBD1. This CDR3 has 16 residues. Germline CDR1 and CDR2: SGHKS and YYEKEE (reference sequence). The trim removed 2 bases at V and 1 base at J, leaving 8 bases unmatched.

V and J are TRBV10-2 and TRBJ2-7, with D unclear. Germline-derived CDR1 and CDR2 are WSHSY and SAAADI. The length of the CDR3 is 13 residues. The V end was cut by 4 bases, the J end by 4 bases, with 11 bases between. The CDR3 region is CASSVSNTYEQYF. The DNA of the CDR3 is TGCGCCAGCAGTGTTTCTAATACTTACGAGCAGTACTTC.

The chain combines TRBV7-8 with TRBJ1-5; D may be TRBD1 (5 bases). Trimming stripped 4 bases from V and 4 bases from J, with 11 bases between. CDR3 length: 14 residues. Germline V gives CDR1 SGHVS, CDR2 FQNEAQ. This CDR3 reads CASSSTETNQPQHF. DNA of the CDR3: TGTGCCAGCAGCTCGACAGAAACAAATCAGCCCCAGCATTTT.

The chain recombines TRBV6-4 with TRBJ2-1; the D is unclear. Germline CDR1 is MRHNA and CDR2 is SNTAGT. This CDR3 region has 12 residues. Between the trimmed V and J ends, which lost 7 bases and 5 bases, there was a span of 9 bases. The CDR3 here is CASTSGNNEQFF. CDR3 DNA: TGTGCCAGCACTTCTGGCAACAATGAGCAGTTCTTC.

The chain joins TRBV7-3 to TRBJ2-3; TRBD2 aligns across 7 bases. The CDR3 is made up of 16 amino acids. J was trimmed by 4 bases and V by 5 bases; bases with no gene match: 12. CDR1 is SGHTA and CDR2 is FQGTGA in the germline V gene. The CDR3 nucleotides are TGTGCCAGCAGCATCACTAGCGACCGAGGAGCAGATACGCAGTATTTT. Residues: CASSITSDRGADTQYF.

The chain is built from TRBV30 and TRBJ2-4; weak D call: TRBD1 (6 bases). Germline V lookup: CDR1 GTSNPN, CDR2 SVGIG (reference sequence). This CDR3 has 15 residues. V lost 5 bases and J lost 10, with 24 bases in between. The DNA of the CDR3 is TGTGCCTGGGCAACCCAGGGGTTTGGGATGGTTATTCAGTACTTC. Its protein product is CAWATQGFGMVIQYF.

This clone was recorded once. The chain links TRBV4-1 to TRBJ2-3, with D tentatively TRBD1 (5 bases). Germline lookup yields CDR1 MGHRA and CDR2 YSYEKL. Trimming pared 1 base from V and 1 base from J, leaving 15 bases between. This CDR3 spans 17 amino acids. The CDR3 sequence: CASSQGGTGIRTDTQYF. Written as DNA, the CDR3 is TGCGCCAGCAGCCAAGGGGGCACTGGGATTCGCACAGATACGCAGTATTTT.

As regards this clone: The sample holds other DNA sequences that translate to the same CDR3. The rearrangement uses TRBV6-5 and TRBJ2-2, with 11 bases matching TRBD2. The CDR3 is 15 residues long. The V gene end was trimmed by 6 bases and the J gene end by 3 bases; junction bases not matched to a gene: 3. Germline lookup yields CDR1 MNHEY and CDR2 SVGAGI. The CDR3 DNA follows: TGTGCCAGCAGCTTAGCGGGAGGGGACACCGGGGAGCTGTTTTTT. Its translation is CASSLAGGDTGELFF.

In DNA, the CDR3 is TGTGCCAGCAGTGAAGGACAGGCTGGGAATCAGCCCCAGCATTTT. Protein sequence: CASSEGQAGNQPQHF. The rearrangement links TRBV2 to TRBJ1-5, with D perhaps matching TRBD1 (6 bases). In germline, CDR1 is SNHLY, CDR2 FYNNEI. The CDR3 covers 15 residues. V was shortened by 1 base and J by 4 bases, with 11 bases between the two germline ends.

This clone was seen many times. The CDR3 sequence: CASQGGDEKLFF. CDR3 nucleotides: TGTGCCAGCCAAGGGGGCGATGAAAAACTGTTTTTT. The chain employs TRBV5-6 and TRBJ1-4, with TRBD1 identical over 7 bases. Germline V gene sequence: CDR1 SGHDT, CDR2 YYEEEE. J was trimmed by 6 bases and V by 7 bases; bases with no gene match: 3. The CDR3 is made up of 12 amino acids.

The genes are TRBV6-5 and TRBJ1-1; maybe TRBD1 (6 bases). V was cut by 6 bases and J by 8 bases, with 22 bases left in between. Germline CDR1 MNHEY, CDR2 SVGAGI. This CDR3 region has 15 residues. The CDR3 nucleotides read TGTGCCAGCAGGCCCGGGTCCCAGGGGCTCGTGGAAGCTTTCTTT. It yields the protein CASRPGSQGLVEAFF.

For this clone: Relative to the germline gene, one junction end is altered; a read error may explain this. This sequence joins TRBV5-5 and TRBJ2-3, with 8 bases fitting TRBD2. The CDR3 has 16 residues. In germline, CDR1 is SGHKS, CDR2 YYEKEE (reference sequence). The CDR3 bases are TGTGCCAGCAGCTTGAGAGCGGGAGAATTCACATATACGCAGTATTTT. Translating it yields CASSLRAGEFTYTQYF.

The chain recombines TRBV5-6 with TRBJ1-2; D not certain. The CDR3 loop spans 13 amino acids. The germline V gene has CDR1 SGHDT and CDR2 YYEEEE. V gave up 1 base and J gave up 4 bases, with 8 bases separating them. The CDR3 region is CASSLPEIYGYTF. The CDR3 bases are TGTGCCAGCAGCTTGCCGGAGATCTATGGCTACACCTTC.

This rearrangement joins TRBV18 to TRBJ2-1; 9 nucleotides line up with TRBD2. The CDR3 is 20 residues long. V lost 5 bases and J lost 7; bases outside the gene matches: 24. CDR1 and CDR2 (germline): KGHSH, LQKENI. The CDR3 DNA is TGTGCCAGCTCATCGAGGGGAAGAGATTTAGTAGCGGGAGATGGTAATGAGCAGTTCTTC. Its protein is CASSSRGRDLVAGDGNEQFF.

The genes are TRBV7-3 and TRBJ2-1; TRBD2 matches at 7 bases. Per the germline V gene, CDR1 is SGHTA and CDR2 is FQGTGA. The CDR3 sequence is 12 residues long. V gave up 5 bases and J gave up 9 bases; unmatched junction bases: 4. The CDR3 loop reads CASSIPGGEQFF. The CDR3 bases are TGTGCCAGCAGCATTCCGGGGGGTGAGCAGTTCTTC.

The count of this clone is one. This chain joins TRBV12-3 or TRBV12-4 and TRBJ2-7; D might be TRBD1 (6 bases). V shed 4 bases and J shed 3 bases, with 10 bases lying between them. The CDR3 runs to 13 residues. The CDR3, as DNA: TGTGCCAGCAGTTACAGGGTGGGCTACGAGCAGTACTTC. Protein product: CASSYRVGYEQYF.

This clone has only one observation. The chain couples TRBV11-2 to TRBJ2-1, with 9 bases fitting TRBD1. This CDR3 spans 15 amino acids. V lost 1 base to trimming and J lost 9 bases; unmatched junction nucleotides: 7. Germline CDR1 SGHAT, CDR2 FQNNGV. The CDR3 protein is CASSLAGTGIGEQFF. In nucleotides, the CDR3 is TGTGCCAGCAGCTTAGCCGGGACAGGGATTGGTGAGCAGTTCTTC.

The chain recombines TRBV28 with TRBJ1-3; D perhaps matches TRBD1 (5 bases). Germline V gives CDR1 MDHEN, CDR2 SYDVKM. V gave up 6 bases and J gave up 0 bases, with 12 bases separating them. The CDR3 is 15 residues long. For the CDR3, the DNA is TGTGCCAGCAGGATGGCAGGGTCCTCTGGAAACACCATATATTTT. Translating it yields CASRMAGSSGNTIYF.

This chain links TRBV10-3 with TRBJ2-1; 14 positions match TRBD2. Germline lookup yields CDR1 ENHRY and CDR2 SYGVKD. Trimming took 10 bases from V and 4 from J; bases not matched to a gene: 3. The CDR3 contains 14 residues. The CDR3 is CATGLAGGYNEQFF. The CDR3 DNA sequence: TGTGCCACCGGACTAGCGGGAGGTTACAATGAGCAGTTCTTC.

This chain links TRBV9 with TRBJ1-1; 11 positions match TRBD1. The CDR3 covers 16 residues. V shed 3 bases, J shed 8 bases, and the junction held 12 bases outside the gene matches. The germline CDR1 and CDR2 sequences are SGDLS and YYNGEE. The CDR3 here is CASSGRTGGGGVEAFF. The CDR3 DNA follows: TGTGCCAGCAGCGGCCGGACAGGGGGCGGTGGGGTGGAAGCTTTCTTT.

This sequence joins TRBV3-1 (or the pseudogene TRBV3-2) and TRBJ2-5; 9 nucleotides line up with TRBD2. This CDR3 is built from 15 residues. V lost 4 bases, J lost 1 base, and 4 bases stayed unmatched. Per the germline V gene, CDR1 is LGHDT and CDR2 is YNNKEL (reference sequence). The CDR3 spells CASSPIAGVQETQYF. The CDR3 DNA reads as TGTGCCAGCAGCCCCATAGCGGGAGTCCAAGAGACCCAGTACTTC.

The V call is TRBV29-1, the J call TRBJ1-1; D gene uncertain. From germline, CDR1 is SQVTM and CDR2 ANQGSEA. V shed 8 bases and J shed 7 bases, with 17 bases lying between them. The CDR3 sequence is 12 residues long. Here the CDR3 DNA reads TGCAGCTCTGAGGGAAGTACGGTTGAAGCTTTCTTT. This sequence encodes CSSEGSTVEAFF. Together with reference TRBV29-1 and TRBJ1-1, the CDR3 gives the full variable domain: SAVISQKPSRDICQRGTSLTIQCQVDSQVTMMFWYRQQPGQSLTLIATANQGSEATYESGFVIDKFPISRPNLTFSTLTVSNMSPEDSSIYLCSSEGSTVEAFFGQGTRLTVV.